One TCR beta chain is described in this entry. This sample is part of a study of cytomegalovirus exposure and HLA in healthy donors. Overall study: When 398 donors were genotyped, about 81% of them were found to fall in the Caucasian-associated ancestry cluster.

CDR1 SGDLS and CDR2 YYNGEE come from the germline V gene. V shed 3 bases, J shed 8 bases, and the junction held 4 bases outside the gene matches. This CDR3 region has 12 residues. It was with 60 Vbeta and 13 Jbeta primers that the PCR ran. Data came from immunoSEQ multiplex PCR; TCRdb stores just in-frame clones and leaves some out. This sample has roughly 140,000 clones, with approximately 83% found just once. Sequenced: PBMCs. The chain links TRBV9 to TRBJ1-2, with 7 bases identical to TRBD1. This TCR derives from a man between 40 and 49 years old in good health and CMV-seropositive. The CDR3 DNA reads as TGTGCCAGCAGCGCAAGGGGGCAAGGCTACACCTTC. Amino acids: CASSARGQGYTF.